The 13 T cell receptor beta chains listed next were all sequenced from one sample in a study of spatial heterogeneity in lung cancer. Study-wide results and caveats: Higher tumor mutation counts went along with higher counts of expanded intratumoral alpha and beta TCRs.

TCRdb ran MiXCR on the 5' RACE reads and lists one entry per CDR3 protein. Of about 10,000 distinct CDR3 sequences listed, about 6% are singletons. What these receptors recognize is not known. As for time point: sample taken at primary tumor resection. This specimen consisted of lung tumor tissue, obtained at surgery. All receptors derive from a male donor with early-stage non-small cell lung cancer.

This clonotype was counted ten times or more. The gene calls are TRBV30 and TRBJ2-6; D gene uncertain. Germline CDR1 and CDR2: GTSNPN and SVGIG (reference sequence). The CDR3 spans 13 residues. Trimming pared 1 base from V and 1 base from J, leaving 2 bases between. In DNA, the CDR3 is TGTGCCTGGAGTGGGTCTGGGGCCAACGTCCTGACTTTC. Protein product: CAWSGSGANVLTF.

The chain recombines TRBV10-3 with TRBJ1-1; D gene ambiguous. V shed 4 bases and J shed 4 bases, with 16 bases lying between them. Germline V gene sequence: CDR1 ENHRY, CDR2 SYGVKD. CDR3 size: 15 residues. The CDR3 spells CAISASEIDRTEAFF. CDR3 DNA: TGTGCCATCAGTGCCTCGGAAATTGATCGCACTGAAGCTTTCTTT.

This clonotype was counted ten times or more. The chain uses TRBV28 and TRBJ1-1; D is undetermined. V shed 7 bases and J shed 4 bases, with 10 bases lying between them. The CDR3 runs 12 residues. Germline V gene data show CDR1 as MDHEN and CDR2 as SYDVKM. CDR3 sequence: CASTSFATEAFF. CDR3 in DNA: TGTGCCAGCACCTCCTTCGCCACTGAAGCTTTCTTT.

This clonotype was observed at least ten times. The J gene is TRBJ2-6, the V gene TRBV6-5; D might be TRBD2 (6 bases). There are 16 residues in the CDR3. Trimming shortened V by 5 bases and J by 2 bases, and 13 bases separated the two germline ends. Germline values: CDR1 MNHEY, CDR2 SVGAGI. The DNA for the CDR3 is TGTGCCAGCAGTGCAATGGGACTTGCTGGGGCCAACGTCCTGACTTTC. Translated, it gives CASSAMGLAGANVLTF.

This clonotype was picked up many times. The rearrangement joins TRBV28 to TRBJ2-2, with D perhaps TRBD1 or TRBD2 (5 bases each). CDR1 MDHEN and CDR2 SYDVKM come from the germline V gene. Trimming cost V 5 bases and J 0 bases, with 7 bases left between them. The CDR3 totals 14 residues. This CDR3 is CASSGGSNTGELFF. The CDR3 DNA reads TGTGCCAGCAGTGGGGGATCGAACACCGGGGAGCTGTTTTTT.

This clonotype occurred many times. This chain connects TRBV24-1 to TRBJ2-7; D is uncertain. The CDR3 consists of 15 residues. Germline V gene lookup returns CDR1 KGHDR and CDR2 SFDVKD. V was shortened by 4 bases and J by 6 bases, with 18 bases between the two germline ends. The CDR3 DNA reads TGTGCCACCAGTGAGATCCCGGGCGTTCAAGGCGAGCAGTACGTC. It specifies CATSEIPGVQGEQYV.

This clonotype was recorded at least ten times. The chain links TRBV5-5 to TRBJ1-1; a possible D gene is TRBD1 (6 bases). V was clipped by 3 bases and J by 6 bases, with 21 bases between them. This CDR3 region has 16 residues. The germline gives CDR1 SGHKS, CDR2 YYEKEE (reference sequence). CDR3 loop: CASSSTLQGGMAEAFF. For the CDR3, the DNA is TGTGCCAGCAGCTCCACCTTACAGGGAGGTATGGCTGAAGCTTTCTTT.

This clonotype was observed at least ten times. The chain uses TRBV7-9 and TRBJ1-2; perhaps TRBD1 as D (6 bases). CDR1 SEHNR and CDR2 FQNEAQ come from the germline V gene (reference sequence). The V and J ends lost 4 bases and 1 base respectively, with 13 bases between them. The CDR3 length is 15 residues. The CDR3 DNA reads as TGTGCCAGCAGCTCGACCCGACAGGATAACTATGGCTACACCTTC. This codes for CASSSTRQDNYGYTF.

This clonotype was detected ten times or more. This sequence joins TRBV20-1 and TRBJ2-3; 10 nucleotides match TRBD2. Trimming removed 1 base from V and 2 bases from J; junction bases left unmatched: 21. The germline V gene has CDR1 DFQATT and CDR2 SNEGSKA (reference sequence). The CDR3 has 21 residues. This chain's CDR3 is CSARAWGSSGGPSTPTDTQYF. CDR3 in DNA: TGCAGTGCTAGAGCGTGGGGGTCTAGCGGGGGACCCTCGACACCCACAGATACGCAGTATTTT.

This clonotype was counted ten times or more. The chain uses TRBV11-2 and TRBJ1-1; D unclear. Germline V gives CDR1 SGHAT, CDR2 FQNNGV. CDR3 length: 10 residues. Deletions cut 5 bases from V and 4 bases from J, with 2 bases between. CDR3 in amino acids: CASSTTEAFF. As DNA, the CDR3 is TGTGCCAGCAGCACCACTGAAGCTTTCTTT.

This clonotype has at least ten counts. V usage is TRBV6-2 or TRBV6-3 and J usage is TRBJ1-1; D unclear. The germline V gene has CDR1 MNHEY and CDR2 SVGEGT. V was clipped by 2 bases and J by 1 base, with 11 bases between them. There are 15 residues in the CDR3. CDR3 in amino acids: CASSYRTGWNTEAFF. The CDR3 DNA follows: TGTGCCAGCAGTTACAGGACGGGGTGGAACACTGAAGCTTTCTTT.

This clonotype was detected many times. This chain joins TRBV2 and TRBJ1-1; a possible D gene is TRBD1 (6 bases). The V gene lost 4 bases and the J gene lost 1 base, with 13 bases spanning the gap. This CDR3 spans 15 amino acids. Looked up from germline, CDR1 is SNHLY and CDR2 is FYNNEI. CDR3 sequence: CASSVNRVRNTEAFF. Written as DNA, the CDR3 is TGTGCCAGCAGTGTAAACAGGGTAAGGAACACTGAAGCTTTCTTT.

The chain couples TRBV6-6 to TRBJ2-3; 13 nucleotides agree with TRBD2. The V segment lost 9 bases and the J segment 4 bases; nucleotides outside the gene matches: 7. This CDR3 is built from 15 residues. The germline V gene encodes CDR1 MNHNY and CDR2 SVGAGI (reference sequence). The CDR3 region is CASNPGLAGADTQYF. CDR3 DNA: TGTGCCAGTAACCCTGGACTAGCGGGAGCAGATACGCAGTATTTT.